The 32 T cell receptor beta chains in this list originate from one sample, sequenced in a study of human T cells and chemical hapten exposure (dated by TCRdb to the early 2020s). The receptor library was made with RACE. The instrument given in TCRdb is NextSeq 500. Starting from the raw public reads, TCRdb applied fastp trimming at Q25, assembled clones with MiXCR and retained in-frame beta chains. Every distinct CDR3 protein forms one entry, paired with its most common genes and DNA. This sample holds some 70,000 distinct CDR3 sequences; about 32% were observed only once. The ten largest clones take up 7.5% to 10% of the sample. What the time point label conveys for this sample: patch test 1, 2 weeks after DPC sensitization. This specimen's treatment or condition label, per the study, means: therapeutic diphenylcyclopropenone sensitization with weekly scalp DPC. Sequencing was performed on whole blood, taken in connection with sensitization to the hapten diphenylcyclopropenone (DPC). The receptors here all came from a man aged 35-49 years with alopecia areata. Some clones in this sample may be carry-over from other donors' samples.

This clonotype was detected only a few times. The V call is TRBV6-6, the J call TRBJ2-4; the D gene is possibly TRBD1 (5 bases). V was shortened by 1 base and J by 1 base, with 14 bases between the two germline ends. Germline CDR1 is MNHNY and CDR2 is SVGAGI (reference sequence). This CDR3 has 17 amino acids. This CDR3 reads CASSYYGLQGAKNIQYF. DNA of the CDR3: TGTGCCAGCAGTTACTACGGTCTTCAGGGTGCCAAAAACATTCAGTACTTC.

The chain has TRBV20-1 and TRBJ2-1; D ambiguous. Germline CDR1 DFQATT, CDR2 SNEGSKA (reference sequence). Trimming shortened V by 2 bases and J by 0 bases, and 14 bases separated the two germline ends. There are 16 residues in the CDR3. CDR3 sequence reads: CSARMGLSSSYNEQFF. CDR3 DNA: TGCAGTGCTAGAATGGGTCTTAGTAGCTCCTACAATGAGCAGTTCTTC.

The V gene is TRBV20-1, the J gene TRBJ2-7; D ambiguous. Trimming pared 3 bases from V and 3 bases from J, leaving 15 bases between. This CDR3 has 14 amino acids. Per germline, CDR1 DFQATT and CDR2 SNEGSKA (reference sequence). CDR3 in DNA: TGCAGTGCTAGGTCCCTAGGTCGCGACTACGAGCAGTACTTC. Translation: CSARSLGRDYEQYF.

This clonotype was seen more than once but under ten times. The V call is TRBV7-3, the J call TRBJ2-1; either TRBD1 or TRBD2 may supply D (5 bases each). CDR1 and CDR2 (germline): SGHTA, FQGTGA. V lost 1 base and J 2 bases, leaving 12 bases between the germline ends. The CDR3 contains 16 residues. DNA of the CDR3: TGTGCCAGCAGCTTAAACTTTGGGGGTCCCTACAATGAGCAGTTCTTC. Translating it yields CASSLNFGGPYNEQFF.

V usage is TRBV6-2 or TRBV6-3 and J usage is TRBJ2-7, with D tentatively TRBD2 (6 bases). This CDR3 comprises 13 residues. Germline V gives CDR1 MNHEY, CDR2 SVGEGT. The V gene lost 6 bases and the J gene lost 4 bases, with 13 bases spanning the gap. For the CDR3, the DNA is TGTGCCAGCAGAGTAGCGGACCTTTACGAGCAGTACTTC. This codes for CASRVADLYEQYF.

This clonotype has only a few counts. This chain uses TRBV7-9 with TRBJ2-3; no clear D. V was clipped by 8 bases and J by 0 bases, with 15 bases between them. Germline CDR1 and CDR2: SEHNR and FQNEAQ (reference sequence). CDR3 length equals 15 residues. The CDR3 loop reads CASGQLETSTDTQYF. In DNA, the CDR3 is TGTGCCAGCGGCCAGCTGGAGACTAGCACAGATACGCAGTATTTT.

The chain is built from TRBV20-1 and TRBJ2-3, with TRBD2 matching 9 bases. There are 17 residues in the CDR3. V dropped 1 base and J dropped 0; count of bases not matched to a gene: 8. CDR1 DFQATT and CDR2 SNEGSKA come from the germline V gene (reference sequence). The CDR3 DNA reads TGCAGTGCTAGAGGATTTAGCGGGGGCCGTAGCACAGATACGCAGTATTTT. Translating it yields CSARGFSGGRSTDTQYF.

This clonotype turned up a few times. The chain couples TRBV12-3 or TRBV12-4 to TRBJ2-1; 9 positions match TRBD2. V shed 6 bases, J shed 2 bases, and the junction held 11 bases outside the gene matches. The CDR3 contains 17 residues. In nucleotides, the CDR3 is TGTGCCAGCAGCTCCTCTAGGGCGGGAGGGCCCTACAATGAGCAGTTCTTC. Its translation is CASSSSRAGGPYNEQFF.

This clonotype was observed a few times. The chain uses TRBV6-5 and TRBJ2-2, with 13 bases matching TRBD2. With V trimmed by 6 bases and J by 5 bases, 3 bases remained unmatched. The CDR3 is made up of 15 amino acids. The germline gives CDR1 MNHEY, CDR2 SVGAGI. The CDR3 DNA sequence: TGTGCCAGCAGAGGGACTAGCGGGAAAACCGGGGAGCTGTTTTTT. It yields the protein CASRGTSGKTGELFF.

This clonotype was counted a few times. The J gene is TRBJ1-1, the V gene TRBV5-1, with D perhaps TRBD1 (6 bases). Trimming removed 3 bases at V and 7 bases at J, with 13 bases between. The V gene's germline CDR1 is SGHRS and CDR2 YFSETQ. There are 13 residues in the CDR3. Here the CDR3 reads CASSWQGKDEAFF. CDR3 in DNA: TGCGCCAGCAGCTGGCAGGGGAAGGATGAAGCTTTCTTT.

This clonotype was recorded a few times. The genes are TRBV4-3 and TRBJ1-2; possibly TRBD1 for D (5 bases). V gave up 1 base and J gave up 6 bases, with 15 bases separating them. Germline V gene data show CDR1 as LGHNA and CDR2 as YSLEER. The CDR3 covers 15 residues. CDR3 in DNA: TGCGCCAGCAGCCAAGTTGGGGACCACTTCAATGGCTACACCTTC. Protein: CASSQVGDHFNGYTF.

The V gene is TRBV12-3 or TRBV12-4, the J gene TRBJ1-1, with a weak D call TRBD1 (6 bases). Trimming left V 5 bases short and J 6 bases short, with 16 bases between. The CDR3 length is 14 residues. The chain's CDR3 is CASSTPQGSPEAFF. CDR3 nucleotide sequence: TGTGCCAGCAGTACACCACAGGGTTCTCCTGAAGCTTTCTTT.

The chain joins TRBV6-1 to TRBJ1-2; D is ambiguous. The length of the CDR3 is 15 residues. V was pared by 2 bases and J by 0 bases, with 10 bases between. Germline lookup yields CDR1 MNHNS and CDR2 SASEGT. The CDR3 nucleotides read TGTGCCAGCAGTGAATCAAACCTTGCTAACTATGGCTACACCTTC. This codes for CASSESNLANYGYTF.

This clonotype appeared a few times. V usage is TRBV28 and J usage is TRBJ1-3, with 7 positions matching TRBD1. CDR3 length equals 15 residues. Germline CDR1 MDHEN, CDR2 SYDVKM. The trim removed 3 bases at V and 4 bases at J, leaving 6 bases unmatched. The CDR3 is CASSFLGQRGNTIYF. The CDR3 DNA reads TGTGCCAGCAGTTTTCTGGGACAGAGAGGAAACACCATATATTTT.

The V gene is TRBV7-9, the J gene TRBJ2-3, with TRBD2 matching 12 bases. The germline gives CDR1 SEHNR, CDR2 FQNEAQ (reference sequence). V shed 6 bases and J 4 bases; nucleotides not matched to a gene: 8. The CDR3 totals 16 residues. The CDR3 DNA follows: TGTGCCAGCAGGCCTATGGGACTAGCGGGCTCAGATACGCAGTATTTT. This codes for CASRPMGLAGSDTQYF.

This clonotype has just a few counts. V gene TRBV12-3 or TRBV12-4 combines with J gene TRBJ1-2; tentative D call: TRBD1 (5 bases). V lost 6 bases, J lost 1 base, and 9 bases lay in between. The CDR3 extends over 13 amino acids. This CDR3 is CASRTDNNYGYTF. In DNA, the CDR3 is TGTGCCAGCAGGACGGACAATAACTATGGCTACACCTTC.

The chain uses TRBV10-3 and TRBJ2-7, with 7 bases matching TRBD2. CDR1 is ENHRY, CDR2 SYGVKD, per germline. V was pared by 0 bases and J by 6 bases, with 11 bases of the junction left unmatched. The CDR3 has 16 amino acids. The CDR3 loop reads CAISESGVGSGGEQYF. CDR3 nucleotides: TGTGCCATCAGTGAGTCGGGCGTCGGTTCGGGGGGCGAGCAGTACTTC.

CDR3 loop: CASSLETGYSNQPQHF. CDR3 nucleotide sequence: TGTGCCAGCAGCTTAGAGACAGGGTATAGCAATCAGCCCCAGCATTTT. The chain is built from TRBV7-9 and TRBJ1-5; the match to TRBD1 covers 7 bases. This CDR3 region has 16 residues. Per the germline V gene, CDR1 is SEHNR and CDR2 is FQNEAQ (reference sequence). With 1 base clipped from V and 0 bases from J, the junction kept 3 bases outside the gene matches.

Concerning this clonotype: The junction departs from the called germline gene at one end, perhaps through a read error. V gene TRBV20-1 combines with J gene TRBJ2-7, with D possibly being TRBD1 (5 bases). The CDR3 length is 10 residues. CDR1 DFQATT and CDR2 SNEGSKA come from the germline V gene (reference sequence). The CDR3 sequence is CSALIQGWAF. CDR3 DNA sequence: TGCAGTGCTCTCATTCAGGGTTGGGCCTTC.

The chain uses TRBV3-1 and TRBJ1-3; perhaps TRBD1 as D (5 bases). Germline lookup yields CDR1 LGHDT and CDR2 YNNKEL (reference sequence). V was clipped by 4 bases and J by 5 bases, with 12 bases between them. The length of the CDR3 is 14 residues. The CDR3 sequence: CASSPWGERNTIYF. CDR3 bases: TGTGCCAGCAGCCCATGGGGGGAAAGAAACACCATATATTTT.

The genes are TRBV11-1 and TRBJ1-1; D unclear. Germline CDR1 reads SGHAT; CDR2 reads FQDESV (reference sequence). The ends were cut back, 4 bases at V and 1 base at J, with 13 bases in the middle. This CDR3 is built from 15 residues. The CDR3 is CASSSSFQENTEAFF. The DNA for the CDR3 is TGTGCCAGCAGCTCTAGCTTTCAAGAGAACACTGAAGCTTTCTTT.

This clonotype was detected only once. CDR3 bases: TGCGCCAGCAGCTTCGAGACAGGACCCGGCACTGAAGCTTTCTTT. As protein: CASSFETGPGTEAFF. This sequence joins TRBV5-1 and TRBJ1-1; a weak D match, TRBD1 (6 bases). CDR1 is SGHRS, CDR2 YFSETQ, per germline. The CDR3 sequence is 15 residues long. The germline V and J ends were trimmed by 2 bases and 4 bases, with 15 bases remaining between them.

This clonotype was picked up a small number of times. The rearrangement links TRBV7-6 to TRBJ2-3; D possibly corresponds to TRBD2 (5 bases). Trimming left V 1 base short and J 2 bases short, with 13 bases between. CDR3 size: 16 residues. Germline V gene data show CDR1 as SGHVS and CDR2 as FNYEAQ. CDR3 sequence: CASSLGVAQITDTQYF. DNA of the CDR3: TGTGCCAGCAGCTTAGGTGTAGCGCAAATCACAGATACGCAGTATTTT.

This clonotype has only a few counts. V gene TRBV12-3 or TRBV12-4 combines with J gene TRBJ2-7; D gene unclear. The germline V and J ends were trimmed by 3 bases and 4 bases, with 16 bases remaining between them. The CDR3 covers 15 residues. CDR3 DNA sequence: TGTGCCAGCAGTTTCTCCGGTGCCCTGGGGTACGAGCAGTACTTC. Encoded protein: CASSFSGALGYEQYF.

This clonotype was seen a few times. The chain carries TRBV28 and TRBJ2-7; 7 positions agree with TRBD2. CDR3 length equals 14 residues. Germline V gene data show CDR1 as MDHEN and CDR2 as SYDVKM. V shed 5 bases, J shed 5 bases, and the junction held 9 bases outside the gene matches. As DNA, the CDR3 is TGTGCCAGCAGTCCCCTGGGGGGGGAGGACGAGCAGTACTTC. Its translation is CASSPLGGEDEQYF. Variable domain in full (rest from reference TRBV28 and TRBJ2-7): DVKVTQSSRYLVKRTGEKVFLECVQDMDHENMFWYRQDPGLGLRLIYFSYDVKMKEKGDIPEGYSVSREKKERFSLILESASTNQTSMYLCASSPLGGEDEQYFGPGTRLTVT.

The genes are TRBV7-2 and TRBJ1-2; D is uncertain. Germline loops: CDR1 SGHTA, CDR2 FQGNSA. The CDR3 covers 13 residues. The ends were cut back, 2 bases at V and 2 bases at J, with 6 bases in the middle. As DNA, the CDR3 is TGTGCCAGCAGCTTAAGTGAGAACTATGGCTACACCTTC. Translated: CASSLSENYGYTF.

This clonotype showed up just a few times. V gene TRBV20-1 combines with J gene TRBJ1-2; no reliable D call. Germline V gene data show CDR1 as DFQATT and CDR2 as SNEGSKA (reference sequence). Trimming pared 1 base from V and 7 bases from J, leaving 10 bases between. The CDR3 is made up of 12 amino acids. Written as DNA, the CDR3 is TGCAGTGCTAGAGTGCTAGGAGGTGGCTACACCTTC. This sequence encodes CSARVLGGGYTF.

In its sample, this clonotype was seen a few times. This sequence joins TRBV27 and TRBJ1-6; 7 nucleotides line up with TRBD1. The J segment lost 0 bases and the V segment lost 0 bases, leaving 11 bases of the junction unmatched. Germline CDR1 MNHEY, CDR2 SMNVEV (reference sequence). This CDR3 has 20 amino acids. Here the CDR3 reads CASSLSVGTVGSSYNSPLHF. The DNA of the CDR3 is TGTGCCAGCAGTTTATCGGTCGGGACAGTTGGTAGCTCCTATAATTCACCCCTCCACTTT.

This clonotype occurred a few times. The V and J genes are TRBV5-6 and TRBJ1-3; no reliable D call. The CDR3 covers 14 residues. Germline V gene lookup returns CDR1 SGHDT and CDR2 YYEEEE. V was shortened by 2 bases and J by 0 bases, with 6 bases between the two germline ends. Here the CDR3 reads CASSFTTSGNTIYF. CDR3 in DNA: TGTGCCAGCAGCTTTACTACCTCTGGAAACACCATATATTTT. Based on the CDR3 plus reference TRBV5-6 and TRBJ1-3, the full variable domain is DAGVTQSPTHLIKTRGQQVTLRCSPKSGHDTVSWYQQALGQGPQFIFQYYEEEERQRGNFPDRFSGHQFPNYSSELNVNALLLGDSALYLCASSFTTSGNTIYFGEGSWLTVV.

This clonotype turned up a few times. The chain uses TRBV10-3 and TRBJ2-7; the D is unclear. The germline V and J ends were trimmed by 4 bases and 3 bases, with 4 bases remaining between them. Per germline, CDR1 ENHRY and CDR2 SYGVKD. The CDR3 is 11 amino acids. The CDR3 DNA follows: TGTGCCATCAGTGTGGGCTACGAGCAGTACTTC. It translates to CAISVGYEQYF.

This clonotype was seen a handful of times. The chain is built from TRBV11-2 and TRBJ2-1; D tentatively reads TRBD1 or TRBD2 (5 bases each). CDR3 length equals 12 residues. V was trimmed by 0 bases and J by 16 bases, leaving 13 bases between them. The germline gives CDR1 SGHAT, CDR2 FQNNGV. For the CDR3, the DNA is TGTGCCAGCAGCTTAGAGGGGGTTAACTTTTTCTTC. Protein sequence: CASSLEGVNFFF. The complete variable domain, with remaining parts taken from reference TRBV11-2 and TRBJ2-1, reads EAGVAQSPRYKIIEKRQSVAFWCNPISGHATLYWYQQILGQGPKLLIQFQNNGVVDDSQLPKDRFSAERLKGVDSTLKIQPAKLEDSAVYLCASSLEGVNFFFGPGTRLTVL.

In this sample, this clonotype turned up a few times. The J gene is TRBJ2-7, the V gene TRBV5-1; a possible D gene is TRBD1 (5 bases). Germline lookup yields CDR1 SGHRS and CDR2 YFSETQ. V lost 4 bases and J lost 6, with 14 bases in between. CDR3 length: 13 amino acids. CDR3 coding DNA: TGCGCCAGCAGCACGACAAGGGGCGGCGAGCAGTACTTC. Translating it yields CASSTTRGGEQYF.